Each of the 22 T cell receptor beta chains below was sequenced from the same sample in a study of human T cells and chemical hapten exposure. Time point in this sample: patch test 2, 6 weeks after DPC sensitization. The treatment was: therapeutic diphenylcyclopropenone sensitization with weekly scalp DPC. TCRdb re-called the RACE reads through MiXCR, storing one row per CDR3 protein. The table has about 85,000 distinct CDR3 sequences, 11% seen once. Sequenced material: whole blood, taken in connection with sensitization to the hapten diphenylcyclopropenone (DPC). These receptors were collected from a young man with alopecia areata. Some clones in this sample may be carry-over from other donors' samples.

There are many counts of this clonotype. V usage is TRBV11-2 and J usage is TRBJ1-5, with D maybe TRBD1 (5 bases). This CDR3 spans 16 amino acids. Germline V gene data show CDR1 as SGHAT and CDR2 as FQNNGV. The germline V and J ends were trimmed by 0 bases and 6 bases, with 15 bases remaining between them. CDR3 amino acids: CASSLDFRDPTQPQHF. CDR3 coding DNA: TGTGCCAGCAGCTTAGATTTCAGGGATCCTACTCAGCCCCAGCATTTT.

In its sample, this clonotype was seen many times. This chain connects TRBV6-1 to TRBJ2-3; unclear D gene. The CDR3 extends over 11 amino acids. V dropped 2 bases and J dropped 6 bases, with 3 bases sitting between them. CDR1 MNHNS and CDR2 SASEGT come from the germline V gene. The DNA of the CDR3 is TGTGCCAGCAGTGAACCGGATACGCAGTATTTT. This gives the protein CASSEPDTQYF.

The chain joins TRBV10-3 to TRBJ2-2; 12 nucleotides agree with TRBD2. Germline trimming cut 8 bases from V and 1 base from J; bases unmatched to any gene: 5. Germline-derived CDR1 and CDR2 are ENHRY and SYGVKD. The CDR3 has 16 residues. The DNA of the CDR3 is TGTGCCATCTCGACTAGCGGGGGACAGAACACCGGGGAGCTGTTTTTT. Translated: CAISTSGGQNTGELFF.

The chain has TRBV7-9 and TRBJ1-1; no reliable D call. Germline V gives CDR1 SEHNR, CDR2 FQNEAQ (reference sequence). The CDR3 has 15 amino acids. The V end was cut by 1 base, the J end by 1 base, with 10 bases between. CDR3 loop: CASSLVRETNTEAFF. CDR3 nucleotides: TGTGCCAGCAGCTTAGTGCGGGAAACGAACACTGAAGCTTTCTTT.

In this sample, this clonotype turned up a few times. This chain joins TRBV25-1 and TRBJ2-1, with 7 bases aligning to TRBD1. Germline V CDR1 and CDR2: MGHDK, SYGVNS. V shed 3 bases, J shed 0 bases, and the junction held 20 bases outside the gene matches. The CDR3 is made up of 21 amino acids. The CDR3 region has the DNA TGTGCCAGCAGTGAGGGACAGAGGATAGACACCCCCTACAGCTCCTACAATGAGCAGTTCTTC. Translated: CASSEGQRIDTPYSSYNEQFF. Drawing the rest from reference TRBV25-1 and TRBJ2-1, the complete variable domain is EADIYQTPRYLVIGTGKKITLECSQTMGHDKMYWYQQDPGMELHLIHYSYGVNSTEKGDLSSESTVSRIRTEHFPLTLESARPSHTSQYLCASSEGQRIDTPYSSYNEQFFGPGTRLTVL.

The chain combines TRBV18 with TRBJ1-6; no definite D call. The CDR3 has 15 amino acids. V gave up 0 bases and J gave up 10 bases, with 13 bases separating them. CDR1 and CDR2 (germline): KGHSH, LQKENI. The CDR3 sequence: CASSPPVNLNSPLHF. CDR3 sequence (DNA): TGTGCCAGCTCACCACCGGTTAACCTCAACTCACCCCTCCACTTT.

This clonotype has a handful of counts. J is TRBJ2-2 and V is TRBV2; TRBD1 agrees at 7 bases. Germline V gives CDR1 SNHLY, CDR2 FYNNEI. This CDR3 is 19 amino acids long. J lost 0 bases, V lost 3 bases, and 13 bases had no gene match. The chain's CDR3 is CASSDSVTGRRSNTGELFF. The DNA for the CDR3 is TGTGCCAGCAGTGATTCTGTGACAGGGCGGCGGTCGAACACCGGGGAGCTGTTTTTT.

The V and J genes are TRBV6-6 and TRBJ2-2; 10 bases are a match to TRBD1. CDR1 MNHNY and CDR2 SVGAGI come from the germline V gene (reference sequence). The length of the CDR3 is 15 residues. The ends lost 4 bases at V and 4 bases at J; junction bases unmatched: 3. DNA of the CDR3: TGTGCCAGCAGTTTGGGACAGGGGCGCACCGGGGAGCTGTTTTTT. Amino acids: CASSLGQGRTGELFF.

This clonotype was recorded many times. In DNA form, the CDR3 reads TGTGCCAGCTCACCAGAGGGCGGGAGCTCTGGGGCCAACGTCCTGACTTTC. Its protein product is CASSPEGGSSGANVLTF. V is TRBV18 and J is TRBJ2-6; TRBD2 aligns across 7 bases. The CDR3 loop spans 17 amino acids. Germline assignment: CDR1 KGHSH and CDR2 LQKENI. V gave up 2 bases and J gave up 0 bases; unmatched junction bases: 4.

This clonotype showed up many times. The chain is built from TRBV5-5 and TRBJ1-5; D is ambiguous. CDR1 is SGHKS and CDR2 is YYEKEE in the germline V gene (reference sequence). The CDR3 spans 13 residues. Trimming shortened V by 4 bases and J by 8 bases, and 13 bases separated the two germline ends. This CDR3 reads CASSRRTSEPQHF. The CDR3 nucleotides read TGTGCCAGCAGCCGGAGGACTTCGGAGCCCCAGCATTTT. Based on the CDR3 plus reference TRBV5-5 and TRBJ1-5, the full variable domain is DAGVTQSPTHLIKTRGQQVTLRCSPISGHKSVSWYQQVLGQGPQFIFQYYEKEERGRGNFPDRFSARQFPNYSSELNVNALLLGDSALYLCASSRRTSEPQHFGDGTRLSIL.

At least ten counts were recorded for this clonotype. The chain links TRBV3-1 to TRBJ2-5, with D tentatively TRBD1 (5 bases). Per germline, CDR1 LGHDT and CDR2 YNNKEL (reference sequence). There are 13 residues in the CDR3. The germline V and J ends were trimmed by 6 bases and 5 bases, with 13 bases remaining between them. The CDR3 here is CASRGLSVETQYF. The DNA for the CDR3 is TGTGCCAGCAGGGGGCTTTCGGTTGAGACCCAGTACTTC.

This clonotype was detected many times. The junction does not match germline at one end; this may be a read error. V gene TRBV28 combines with J gene TRBJ2-1; 11 positions match TRBD1. This CDR3 is built from 12 residues. The V gene's germline CDR1 is MDHEN and CDR2 SYDVKM. The CDR3 loop reads CASSLTGTGGVF. The DNA of the CDR3 is TGTGCCAGCAGTTTAACCGGGACAGGGGGGGTCTTC.

This clonotype showed up many times. The V call is TRBV29-1, the J call TRBJ2-5; perhaps TRBD2 as D (6 bases). V was clipped by 4 bases and J by 5 bases, with 8 bases between them. Per germline, CDR1 SQVTM and CDR2 ANQGSEA. This CDR3 spans 11 amino acids. CDR3 DNA: TGCAGCGTTGTGGAGGGGGAGACCCAGTACTTC. Residues: CSVVEGETQYF.

The sample holds many counts of this clonotype. V and J are TRBV20-1 and TRBJ2-1, with TRBD2 matching over 11 bases. Germline values: CDR1 DFQATT, CDR2 SNEGSKA (reference sequence). With V trimmed by 1 base and J by 0 bases, 5 bases remained unmatched. The CDR3 is made up of 17 amino acids. CDR3 DNA sequence: TGCAGTGCTAGAGCTCTAGCGGGGGGTCTCTCCTACAATGAGCAGTTCTTC. Its protein product is CSARALAGGLSYNEQFF.

The rearrangement uses TRBV7-9 and TRBJ2-7; D possibly corresponds to TRBD1 (6 bases). Germline assignment: CDR1 SEHNR and CDR2 FQNEAQ (reference sequence). V lost 5 bases and J lost 5, with 10 bases in between. This CDR3 contains 12 residues. CDR3 residues: CASSVTGNEQYF. The CDR3 nucleotides are TGTGCCAGCAGCGTTACAGGGAACGAGCAGTACTTC. Filled out from reference TRBV7-9 and TRBJ2-7, the complete variable domain reads DTGVSQNPRHKITKRGQNVTFRCDPISEHNRLYWYRQTLGQGPEFLTYFQNEAQLEKSRLLSDRFSAERPKGSFSTLEIQRTEQGDSAMYLCASSVTGNEQYFGPGTRLTVT.

This clonotype was seen repeatedly, ten times or more. The chain carries TRBV28 and TRBJ1-1; D gene uncertain. The CDR3 contains 12 residues. Germline assignment: CDR1 MDHEN and CDR2 SYDVKM. V gave up 6 bases and J gave up 1 base, with 6 bases separating them. The CDR3 is CASRTSNTEAFF. The CDR3 coding sequence is TGTGCCAGCAGGACATCGAACACTGAAGCTTTCTTT.

Ten or more counts support this clonotype. The chain uses TRBV7-7 and TRBJ2-7; TRBD2 agrees at 12 bases. Germline V gives CDR1 SSHAT, CDR2 FNYEAQ (reference sequence). There are 17 residues in the CDR3. J was trimmed by 5 bases and V by 2 bases; bases with no gene match: 10. The CDR3 DNA sequence: TGTGCCAGCAGCTTAAGGACTAGCGGGGAGTCACCTCACGAGCAGTACGTC. It specifies CASSLRTSGESPHEQYV.

This clonotype occurred many times. This rearrangement joins TRBV4-2 to TRBJ1-2; D ambiguous. The CDR3 runs 14 residues. V lost 1 base and J lost 0, with 6 bases in between. Germline V gene lookup returns CDR1 LGHNA and CDR2 YNFKEQ. The CDR3 loop reads CASSQGATNYGYTF. The CDR3 region has the DNA TGTGCCAGCAGCCAAGGGGCGACTAACTATGGCTACACCTTC.

V gene TRBV18 combines with J gene TRBJ1-1, with a possible D match to TRBD1 (5 bases). Trimming pared 0 bases from V and 0 bases from J, leaving 14 bases between. CDR1 KGHSH and CDR2 LQKENI come from the germline V gene. This CDR3 region has 17 residues. CDR3 bases: TGTGCCAGCTCACCACCGTTCAGGGTAAGGGTGAACACTGAAGCTTTCTTT. Amino acid sequence: CASSPPFRVRVNTEAFF. Variable domain in full (rest from reference TRBV18 and TRBJ1-1): NAGVMQNPRHLVRRRGQEARLRCSPMKGHSHVYWYRQLPEEGLKFMVYLQKENIIDESGMPKERFSAEFPKEGPSILRIQQVVRGDSAAYFCASSPPFRVRVNTEAFFGQGTRLTVV.

The sample holds a few counts of this clonotype. The gene calls are TRBV7-9 and TRBJ1-6; no reliable D call. CDR3 length: 12 residues. CDR1 is SEHNR, CDR2 FQNEAQ, per germline (reference sequence). Trimming pared 6 bases from V and 7 bases from J, leaving 7 bases between. CDR3 nucleotides: TGTGCCAGCAGTCCAGGAAATTCACCCCTCCACTTT. Its protein is CASSPGNSPLHF.

This clonotype was observed a handful of times. The gene calls are TRBV7-3 and TRBJ2-1; perhaps TRBD1 as D (6 bases). This CDR3 spans 15 amino acids. V lost 5 bases and J lost 1, with 12 bases in between. Germline V lookup: CDR1 SGHTA, CDR2 FQGTGA. This chain's CDR3 is CASSPRTESYNEQFF. The DNA for the CDR3 is TGTGCCAGCAGCCCCCGGACAGAGTCCTACAATGAGCAGTTCTTC.

This clonotype showed up just a few times. The chain employs TRBV10-1 and TRBJ2-3; the match to TRBD2 covers 10 bases. From germline, CDR1 is WNHNN and CDR2 SYGVQD (reference sequence). CDR3 length equals 15 residues. J gave up 5 bases and V 5 bases, and 7 bases lay outside the gene matches. CDR3 loop: CASSLTSGALDTQYF. DNA of the CDR3: TGCGCCAGCAGTCTAACTAGCGGGGCTTTAGATACGCAGTATTTT.